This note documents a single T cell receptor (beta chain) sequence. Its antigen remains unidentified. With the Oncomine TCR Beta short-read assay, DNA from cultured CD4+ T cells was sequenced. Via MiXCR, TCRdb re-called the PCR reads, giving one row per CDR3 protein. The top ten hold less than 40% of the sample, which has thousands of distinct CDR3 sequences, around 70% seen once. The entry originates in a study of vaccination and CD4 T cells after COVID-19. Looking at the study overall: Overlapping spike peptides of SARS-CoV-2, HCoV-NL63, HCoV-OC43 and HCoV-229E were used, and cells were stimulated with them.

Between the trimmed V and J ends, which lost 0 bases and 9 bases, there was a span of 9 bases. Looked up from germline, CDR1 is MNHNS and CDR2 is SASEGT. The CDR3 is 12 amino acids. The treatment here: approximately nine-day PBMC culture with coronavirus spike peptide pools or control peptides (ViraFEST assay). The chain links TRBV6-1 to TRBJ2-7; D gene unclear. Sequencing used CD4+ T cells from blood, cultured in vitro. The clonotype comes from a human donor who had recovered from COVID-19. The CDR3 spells CASSEALLGQYF. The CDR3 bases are TGTGCCAGCAGTGAAGCGCTTCTGGGGCAGTACTTC.